Sequencing of this T cell receptor (beta chain) was carried out in a study of blood T cell repertoires in COVID-19. Study in general: T cells, B-cell-depleted T cells, or PBMCs provided the cDNA or gDNA that served as material.

This clone has a single count. Germline V CDR1 and CDR2: MNHNY, SVGAGI (reference sequence). CDR3 size: 13 residues. The germline V and J ends were trimmed by 4 bases and 5 bases, with 11 bases remaining between them. In the authors' methods: Nucleated cell number was recorded as an estimate derived from reference gene primer amplification. Method: immunoSEQ multiplex PCR; TCRdb's copy keeps in-frame clones and lacks some. For V, J and clone size, that table is used; D and trimming come from the DNA. The repertoire includes 40,000 to 45,000 clones, 86% of them detected once, and 6.5% to 9% sits in the top ten.

The sequence was obtained from a man between 60 and 70 years old with active COVID-19. The sequencing input was peripheral blood. The rearrangement joins TRBV6-6 to TRBJ1-1; the D is unclear. The CDR3 is CASSSERATEAFF. DNA for the CDR3: TGTGCCAGCAGTTCGGAGAGGGCTACTGAAGCTTTCTTT.